These T cell receptor beta chains were read from a single sample in a study of T-cell memory formation after mild COVID-19. In TCRdb, the 5' RACE reads were re-called with MiXCR into one record per CDR3 protein. This table has under 550,000 distinct CDR3 sequences, approximately 19% appearing once. The sequencing input was PBMCs or a T cell subset sorted from them (not recorded which). The origin of the receptors is a man between 18 and 35 years old who had mild COVID-19 (a few samples of this study predate the infection). Cell type and time point are not known. Each CDR3 is given with its conserved first and last residue. Each record gives: V gene, J gene, CDR3 protein.

TRBV3-1,TRBJ1-2,CASSLEQGKAGYTF
TRBV6-2/TRBV6-3,TRBJ2-6,CASRSSGANVLTF
TRBV12-3/TRBV12-4,TRBJ1-1,CASSLGGGQGYTEAFF
TRBV20-1,TRBJ1-1,CSARAGTANTEAFF
TRBV24-1,TRBJ2-5,CATSDDGTSGVKETQYF
TRBV29-1,TRBJ2-5,CSVRGSEQETQYF
TRBV11-2,TRBJ2-1,CASSSRSHPKGNEQFF
TRBV6-2/TRBV6-3,TRBJ2-1,CASRGVRLYNEQFF
TRBV27,TRBJ2-3,CASSFMYTDTQYF
TRBV7-9,TRBJ2-1,CASSRDVNEQFF
TRBV20-1,TRBJ1-2,CSASETNYGYTF
TRBV20-1,TRBJ2-5,CSARGQREQETQYF
TRBV12-3/TRBV12-4,TRBJ2-7,CASSSSYYEQYF
TRBV6-5,TRBJ1-2,CASSLDRGPTPDGYTF
TRBV4-2,TRBJ1-6,CASSQVTGGNSPLHF
TRBV20-1,TRBJ2-3,CGLPDTGTDTQYF
TRBV19,TRBJ2-1,CASSIGLAGRSSYNEQFF
TRBV4-3,TRBJ1-4,CASSQVHVGTTNEKLFF
TRBV7-2,TRBJ2-1,CASSPPGLVGEQFF
TRBV27,TRBJ1-2,CASSFGTGGSPYGYTF
TRBV4-1,TRBJ2-5,CASSVARLGREETQYF
TRBV29-1,TRBJ2-1,CSVGGAGEQFF
TRBV6-2/TRBV6-3,TRBJ2-7,CASSLIGTGGYEQYF
TRBV24-1,TRBJ2-1,CAILTGRDEQFF
TRBV10-3,TRBJ2-5,CAISDWGGETQYF
TRBV28,TRBJ1-4,CASSDGGAENEKLFF
TRBV4-1,TRBJ2-1,CASSQDIISGRVHNEQFF
TRBV7-2,TRBJ2-1,CASSPRVGSSYNEQFF
TRBV5-1,TRBJ1-4,CASSVDRATNEKLFF
TRBV7-8,TRBJ1-3,CASSPRGPSGNTIYF
TRBV6-1,TRBJ2-1,CASIFGQTRNNEQFF
TRBV2,TRBJ1-2,CASTLDRLLGYTF
TRBV18,TRBJ1-3,CASTQVVSGNTIYF
TRBV7-3,TRBJ1-1,CASSLGPGQENMNTEAFF
TRBV4-3,TRBJ2-1,CASSQDRGGGNEQFF
TRBV6-5,TRBJ1-2,CASSYFPGQGTGYTF
TRBV15,TRBJ2-1,CDTSRLTSIEQFF
TRBV13,TRBJ2-7,CASSWLLSSEQYF
TRBV29-1,TRBJ2-1,CSVEMGEQFF
TRBV12-3/TRBV12-4,TRBJ2-7,CASTYASYEQYF
TRBV6-5,TRBJ1-1,CASSYRGGTFF
TRBV4-1,TRBJ2-7,CASSRAGGLSYEQYF
TRBV4-2,TRBJ1-6,CASSQDGQGINSPLHF
TRBV20-1,TRBJ1-1,CSAREVNTEAFF
TRBV5-1,TRBJ2-2,CASSPGQLGNTGELFF
TRBV6-5,TRBJ2-2,CASRTWTGDTGELFF
TRBV27,TRBJ1-6,CASSLERDSPLHF